This T cell receptor (beta chain) was sequenced during a study of blood T cell repertoires in COVID-19. CDR1 is SNHLY, CDR2 FYNNEI, per germline. V shed 3 bases and J 7 bases; nucleotides not matched to a gene: 12. The CDR3 runs 16 residues. The table came from immunoSEQ multiplex PCR; TCRdb's copy has only in-frame clones and leaves some out. This sample has under 200,000 clones, with 85% found just once. The V gene is TRBV2, the J gene TRBJ2-1; 7 bases are shared with TRBD2. The clonotype originates from a woman of 80 years or more with COVID-19, enrolled during active disease. Sequenced: peripheral blood. CDR3 DNA: TGTGCCAGCAGTGAGTTTGGGAGGGCTAGCGGTAATGAGCAGTTCTTC. Its protein product is CASSEFGRASGNEQFF.